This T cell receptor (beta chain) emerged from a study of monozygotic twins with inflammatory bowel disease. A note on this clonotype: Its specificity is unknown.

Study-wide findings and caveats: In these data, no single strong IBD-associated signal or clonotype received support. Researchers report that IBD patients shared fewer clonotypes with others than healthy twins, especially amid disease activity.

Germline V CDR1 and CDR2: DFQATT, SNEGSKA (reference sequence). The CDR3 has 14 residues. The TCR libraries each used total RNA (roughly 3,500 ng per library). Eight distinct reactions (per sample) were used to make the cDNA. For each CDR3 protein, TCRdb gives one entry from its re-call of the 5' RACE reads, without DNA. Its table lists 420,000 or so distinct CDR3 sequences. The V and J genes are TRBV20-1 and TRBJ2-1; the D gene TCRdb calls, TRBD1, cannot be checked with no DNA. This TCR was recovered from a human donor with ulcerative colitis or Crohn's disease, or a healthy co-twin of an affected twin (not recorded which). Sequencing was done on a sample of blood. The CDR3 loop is CSALTGTGYNEQFF.